This T cell receptor (beta chain) originates from a study of neurological immune-mediated disorders. Findings and caveats of the study: HTLV-1-associated myelopathy displayed the greatest TCR clonal expansion, and multiple sclerosis exhibited the smallest, lower than that of healthy controls.

This clonotype showed up many times. The antigen is unknown. The CDR3 extends over 13 amino acids. The V end was cut by 3 bases, the J end by 5 bases, with 10 bases between. The germline CDR1 and CDR2 sequences are KGHSH and LQKENI. The cDNA came from 5'RACE, which used 10-nucleotide random UMIs. The yield of each sequencing run was over 160 million TCR-beta sequences from 15-18 subjects. TCRdb independently ran MiXCR on the 5' RACE reads; one entry per CDR3 protein. The sample shows tens of thousands of distinct CDR3 sequences, about 13% of them seen only once. This clonotype was obtained from a woman aged 60 to 75 with HTLV-1-associated myelopathy (HAM/TSP). The chain uses TRBV18 and TRBJ1-1, with a tentative D call TRBD1 (6 bases). The specimen was PBMCs. The CDR3 loop reads CASSPVQGTEAFF. CDR3 sequence (DNA): TGTGCCAGCTCACCGGTACAGGGAACTGAAGCTTTCTTT.